Listed below are T cell receptor beta chains from one sample, sequenced in a study of vaccination and CD4 T cells after COVID-19. Which antigens these TCRs recognize remains unknown. Each CDR3 protein gets one entry after TCRdb re-called the PCR reads with MiXCR. The repertoire consists of fewer than 10,000 distinct CDR3 sequences, with about 67% occurring once and the leading ten covering 20% to 30%. Sequencing was carried out using CD4+ T cells from blood, cultured in vitro. Receptors were obtained from a human donor who had recovered from COVID-19. Both conserved end residues are part of each CDR3. Fields, in order: J gene, D gene, clone size, V gene, CDR3 protein, CDR3 DNA. A D gene is named only where the DNA matches it firmly. Not all rows give a size; the values are once, few, many and, for expanded clones, a class.

j_call: TRBJ2-5
d_call: -
clone_size: -
v_call: TRBV5-6
cdr3_aa: CASSSPSAGETQYF
cdr3_nt: TGTGCCAGCAGCTCCCCCTCGGCGGGAGAGACCCAGTACTTC

j_call: TRBJ1-2
d_call: TRBD1
clone_size: -
v_call: TRBV6-1
cdr3_aa: CASSVGQGDGYTF
cdr3_nt: TGTGCCAGCAGTGTAGGACAGGGTGATGGCTACACCTTC

j_call: TRBJ2-5
d_call: -
clone_size: once
v_call: TRBV12-3/TRBV12-4
cdr3_aa: CASSLSRGSETQYF
cdr3_nt: TGTGCCAGCAGTTTAAGTCGCGGTTCGGAGACCCAGTACTTC

j_call: TRBJ2-7
d_call: TRBD2
clone_size: few
v_call: TRBV20-1
cdr3_aa: CSANQEGLAGGLGEQYF
cdr3_nt: TGCAGTGCAAACCAAGAGGGACTAGCGGGAGGACTGGGCGAGCAGTACTTC

j_call: TRBJ1-5
d_call: TRBD1
clone_size: -
v_call: TRBV19
cdr3_aa: CASSQGAGQPQHF
cdr3_nt: TGTGCCAGCTCCCAGGGGGCCGGTCAGCCCCAGCATTTT

j_call: TRBJ2-3
d_call: -
clone_size: -
v_call: TRBV7-9
cdr3_aa: CASSSWGWGLTDTQYF
cdr3_nt: TGTGCCAGCAGCTCTTGGGGGTGGGGCTTAACAGATACGCAGTATTTT

j_call: TRBJ2-1
d_call: TRBD2
clone_size: -
v_call: TRBV20-1
cdr3_aa: CSARDRTSGRREQFF
cdr3_nt: TGCAGTGCTAGAGACAGGACTAGCGGGAGACGCGAGCAGTTCTTC

j_call: TRBJ1-1
d_call: -
clone_size: -
v_call: TRBV19
cdr3_aa: CASTHEGLNTEAFF
cdr3_nt: TGTGCCAGTACCCACGAGGGACTCAACACTGAAGCTTTCTTT

j_call: TRBJ2-1
d_call: -
clone_size: -
v_call: TRBV7-2
cdr3_aa: CASSLARDFFGLMDEQFF
cdr3_nt: TGTGCCAGCAGCTTAGCCCGGGACTTCTTCGGGCTAATGGATGAGCAGTTCTTC

j_call: TRBJ2-1
d_call: -
clone_size: -
v_call: TRBV5-5
cdr3_aa: CASSWRTPSYNEQFF
cdr3_nt: TGTGCCAGCAGCTGGCGGACCCCTTCCTACAATGAGCAGTTCTTC

j_call: TRBJ2-5
d_call: -
clone_size: -
v_call: TRBV23-1
cdr3_aa: CASIAGGQETQYF
cdr3_nt: TGCGCCAGCATTGCAGGCGGCCAAGAGACCCAGTACTTC

j_call: TRBJ1-1
d_call: -
clone_size: -
v_call: TRBV19
cdr3_aa: CASINTRGTEAFF
cdr3_nt: TGTGCCAGTATAAATACGAGGGGCACTGAAGCTTTCTTT

j_call: TRBJ2-3
d_call: TRBD2
clone_size: once
v_call: TRBV20-1
cdr3_aa: CSASLSGVADTQYF
cdr3_nt: TGCAGTGCTAGTCTTAGCGGGGTGGCAGATACGCAGTATTTT

j_call: TRBJ2-4
d_call: TRBD1
clone_size: -
v_call: TRBV2
cdr3_aa: CASSGGQPKNIQYF
cdr3_nt: TGTGCCAGCAGTGGGGGACAGCCAAAAAACATTCAGTACTTC

j_call: TRBJ2-2
d_call: TRBD2
clone_size: few
v_call: TRBV24-1
cdr3_aa: CATSDLGGRANTGELFF
cdr3_nt: TGTGCCACCAGTGATTTGGGCGGGAGGGCCAACACCGGGGAGCTGTTTTTT

j_call: TRBJ1-5
d_call: -
clone_size: -
v_call: TRBV20-1
cdr3_aa: CSASHQTLGSNQPQHF
cdr3_nt: TGCAGTGCCAGTCATCAGACCCTTGGGAGCAATCAGCCCCAGCATTTT

j_call: TRBJ2-3
d_call: -
clone_size: few
v_call: TRBV20-1
cdr3_aa: CSAHAQTESTDTQYF
cdr3_nt: TGCAGTGCACACGCCCAAACCGAGAGCACAGATACGCAGTATTTT

j_call: TRBJ2-3
d_call: TRBD1
clone_size: few
v_call: TRBV7-2
cdr3_aa: CASSLDFRGQRTSTQYF
cdr3_nt: TGTGCCAGCAGCTTAGATTTTAGGGGACAGCGAACGTCTACGCAGTATTTT

j_call: TRBJ1-6
d_call: -
clone_size: -
v_call: TRBV19
cdr3_aa: CASSTISTQMNSPLHF
cdr3_nt: TGTGCCAGTAGTACTATTTCGACGCAGATGAATTCACCCCTCCACTTT

j_call: TRBJ1-5
d_call: -
clone_size: -
v_call: TRBV19
cdr3_aa: CASHWGVFGNQPQHF
cdr3_nt: TGTGCCAGCCACTGGGGGGTCTTTGGCAATCAGCCCCAGCATTTT

j_call: TRBJ2-3
d_call: TRBD2
clone_size: -
v_call: TRBV6-5
cdr3_aa: CASSYLPPSGSGDTQYF
cdr3_nt: TGTGCCAGCAGTTACTTACCACCTAGCGGGAGTGGAGATACGCAGTATTTT

j_call: TRBJ2-5
d_call: TRBD1
clone_size: -
v_call: TRBV12-3/TRBV12-4
cdr3_aa: CASSTTGAGETQYF
cdr3_nt: TGTGCCAGCAGCACGACAGGGGCGGGCGAGACCCAGTACTTC

j_call: TRBJ2-2
d_call: -
clone_size: large
v_call: TRBV20-1
cdr3_aa: CSATQTNTGELFF
cdr3_nt: TGCAGTGCTACGCAGACGAACACCGGGGAGCTGTTTTTT

j_call: TRBJ1-1
d_call: -
clone_size: few
v_call: TRBV24-1
cdr3_aa: CATSDLLVSSEAFF
cdr3_nt: TGTGCCACCAGTGATTTGCTAGTCAGTTCTGAAGCTTTCTTT

j_call: TRBJ2-7
d_call: TRBD1
clone_size: few
v_call: TRBV7-8
cdr3_aa: CASREDRRVSEQYF
cdr3_nt: TGTGCCAGCAGGGAGGACAGGCGGGTTTCCGAGCAGTACTTC

j_call: TRBJ1-6
d_call: -
clone_size: -
v_call: TRBV7-8
cdr3_aa: CASSFSADNSPLHF
cdr3_nt: TGTGCCAGCAGCTTCTCCGCCGATAATTCACCCCTCCACTTT

j_call: TRBJ1-6
d_call: -
clone_size: -
v_call: TRBV30
cdr3_aa: CAWSSTVNSPLHF
cdr3_nt: TGTGCCTGGAGTTCTACTGTGAATTCACCCCTCCACTTT

j_call: TRBJ1-2
d_call: TRBD1
clone_size: -
v_call: TRBV5-4
cdr3_aa: CASSLARTGDNYGYTF
cdr3_nt: TGTGCCAGCAGCTTGGCCAGGACAGGGGATAACTATGGCTACACCTTC

j_call: TRBJ1-2
d_call: -
clone_size: -
v_call: TRBV20-1
cdr3_aa: CSAPHLNYGYTF
cdr3_nt: TGCAGTGCTCCTCACTTAAACTATGGCTACACCTTC

j_call: TRBJ1-5
d_call: -
clone_size: -
v_call: TRBV20-1
cdr3_aa: CSALRGNQPQHF
cdr3_nt: TGCAGTGCTTTAAGAGGCAATCAGCCCCAGCATTTT

j_call: TRBJ2-7
d_call: TRBD1
clone_size: -
v_call: TRBV6-1
cdr3_aa: CASRTTGAGEQYF
cdr3_nt: TGTGCCAGCAGGACGACAGGGGCGGGCGAGCAGTACTTC

j_call: TRBJ1-1
d_call: TRBD1
clone_size: -
v_call: TRBV6-1
cdr3_aa: CASSEGQGAPMNTEAFF
cdr3_nt: TGTGCCAGCAGTGAGGGACAGGGGGCACCCATGAACACTGAAGCTTTCTTT

j_call: TRBJ1-6
d_call: TRBD1
clone_size: -
v_call: TRBV7-8
cdr3_aa: CASSFTGTGGADNSPLHF
cdr3_nt: TGTGCCAGCAGCTTTACCGGGACAGGGGGCGCTGATAATTCACCCCTCCACTTT

j_call: TRBJ2-5
d_call: -
clone_size: -
v_call: TRBV19
cdr3_aa: CASSTGPGKETQYF
cdr3_nt: TGTGCCAGTAGTACCGGACCGGGAAAAGAGACCCAGTACTTC

j_call: TRBJ2-7
d_call: TRBD1
clone_size: -
v_call: TRBV9
cdr3_aa: CASSASGGLRGQYF
cdr3_nt: TGTGCCAGCAGCGCGTCAGGGGGCCTACGAGGGCAGTACTTC

j_call: TRBJ1-1
d_call: -
clone_size: -
v_call: TRBV10-2
cdr3_aa: CASSESRDTTEAFF
cdr3_nt: TGCGCCAGCAGTGAGTCGCGGGACACCACTGAAGCTTTCTTT

j_call: TRBJ1-2
d_call: TRBD1
clone_size: -
v_call: TRBV20-1
cdr3_aa: CCARDQGQGRGYTF
cdr3_nt: TGCTGTGCTAGAGATCAGGGACAGGGGCGAGGCTACACCTTC

j_call: TRBJ1-5
d_call: -
clone_size: -
v_call: TRBV6-1
cdr3_aa: CASSEDRAGQPQHF
cdr3_nt: TGTGCCAGCAGTGAAGACAGGGCAGGACAGCCCCAGCATTTT

j_call: TRBJ1-6
d_call: TRBD1
clone_size: -
v_call: TRBV7-9
cdr3_aa: CASSRETGDNSPLHF
cdr3_nt: TGTGCCAGCAGCCGTGAGACAGGGGATAATTCACCCCTCCACTTT

j_call: TRBJ2-2
d_call: TRBD1
clone_size: -
v_call: TRBV20-1
cdr3_aa: CSAITWDRDTGELFF
cdr3_nt: TGCAGTGCTATTACGTGGGACAGGGACACCGGGGAGCTGTTTTTT

j_call: TRBJ1-1
d_call: -
clone_size: -
v_call: TRBV28
cdr3_aa: CASSFRHYEAFF
cdr3_nt: TGTGCCAGCAGTTTCAGACATTATGAAGCTTTCTTT

j_call: TRBJ1-4
d_call: -
clone_size: -
v_call: TRBV21-1
cdr3_aa: CAKHDTEKLFF
cdr3_nt: TGTGCCAAACACGACACTGAAAAACTGTTTTTT

j_call: TRBJ2-5
d_call: -
clone_size: medium-sized
v_call: TRBV7-2
cdr3_aa: CASSRRGETQYF
cdr3_nt: TGTGCCAGCAGTCGGAGGGGGGAGACCCAGTACTTC

j_call: TRBJ1-5
d_call: -
clone_size: once
v_call: TRBV19
cdr3_aa: CASSISPARVGNQPQHF
cdr3_nt: TGTGCCAGTAGTATTAGTCCCGCCAGGGTCGGGAATCAGCCCCAGCATTTT

j_call: TRBJ1-5
d_call: -
clone_size: few
v_call: TRBV20-1
cdr3_aa: CSAREGGGQPQHF
cdr3_nt: TGCAGTGCCAGAGAGGGCGGTGGACAGCCCCAGCATTTT

j_call: TRBJ1-6
d_call: -
clone_size: -
v_call: TRBV2
cdr3_aa: CAKSVGLGLNSPLHF
cdr3_nt: TGTGCCAAAAGTGTGGGACTTGGCTTAAATTCACCCCTCCACTTT